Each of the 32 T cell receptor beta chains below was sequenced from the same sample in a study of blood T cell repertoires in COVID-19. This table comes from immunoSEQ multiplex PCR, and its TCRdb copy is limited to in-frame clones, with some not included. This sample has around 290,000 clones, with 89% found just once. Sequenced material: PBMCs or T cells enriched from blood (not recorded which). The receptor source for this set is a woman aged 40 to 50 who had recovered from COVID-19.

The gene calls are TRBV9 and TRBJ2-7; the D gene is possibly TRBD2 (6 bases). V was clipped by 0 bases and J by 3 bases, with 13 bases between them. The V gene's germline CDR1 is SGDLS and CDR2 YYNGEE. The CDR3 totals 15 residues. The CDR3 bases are TGTGCCAGCAGCGTAGAATACGGGAGAGGCTACGAGCAGTACTTC. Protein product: CASSVEYGRGYEQYF.

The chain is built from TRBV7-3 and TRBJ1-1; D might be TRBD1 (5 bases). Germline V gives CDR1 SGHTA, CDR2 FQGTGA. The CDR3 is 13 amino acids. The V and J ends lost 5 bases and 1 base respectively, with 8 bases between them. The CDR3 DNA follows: TGTGCCAGCAGCCGACAGTGGAACACTGAAGCTTTCTTT. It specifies CASSRQWNTEAFF.

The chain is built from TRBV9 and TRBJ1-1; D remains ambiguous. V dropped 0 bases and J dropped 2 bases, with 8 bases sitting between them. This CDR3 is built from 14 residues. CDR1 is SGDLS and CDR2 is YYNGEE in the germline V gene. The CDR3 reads CASSVVPSNTEAFF. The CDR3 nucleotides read TGTGCCAGCAGCGTAGTTCCCAGTAACACTGAAGCTTTCTTT.

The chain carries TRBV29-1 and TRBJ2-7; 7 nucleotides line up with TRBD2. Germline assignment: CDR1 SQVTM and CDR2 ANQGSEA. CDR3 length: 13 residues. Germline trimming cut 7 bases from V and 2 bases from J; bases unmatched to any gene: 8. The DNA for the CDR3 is TGCAGCGCCGAGGGGAGGGGAGCCTACGAGCAGTACTTC. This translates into CSAEGRGAYEQYF.

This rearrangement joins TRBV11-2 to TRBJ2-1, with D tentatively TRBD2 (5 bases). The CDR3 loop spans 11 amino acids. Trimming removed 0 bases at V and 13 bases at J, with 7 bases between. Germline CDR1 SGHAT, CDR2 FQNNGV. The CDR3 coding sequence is TGTGCCAGCAGCTTAGATGGGAGACAGTTCTTC. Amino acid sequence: CASSLDGRQFF.

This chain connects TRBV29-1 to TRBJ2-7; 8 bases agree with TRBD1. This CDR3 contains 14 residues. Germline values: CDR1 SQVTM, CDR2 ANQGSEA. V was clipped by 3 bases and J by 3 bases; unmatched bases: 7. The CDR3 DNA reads TGCAGCGTTGAGAAGGGGACAGGCCTCTACGAGCAGTACTTC. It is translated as CSVEKGTGLYEQYF.

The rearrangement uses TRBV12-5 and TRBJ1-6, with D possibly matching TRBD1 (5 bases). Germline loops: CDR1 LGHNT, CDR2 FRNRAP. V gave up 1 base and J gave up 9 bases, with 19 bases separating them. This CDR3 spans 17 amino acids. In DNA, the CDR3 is TGTGCTAGTGGTTTGGCCCCCGGAGGGGTCTCGGGTTCACCCCTCCACTTT. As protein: CASGLAPGGVSGSPLHF.

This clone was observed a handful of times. CDR3 coding DNA: TGTGCCAGCAGCTTAGGAACGGCAGGGGGCGACCCGCAGTACTTC. Its protein product is CASSLGTAGGDPQYF. The chain couples TRBV7-9 to TRBJ2-7; 8 bases are shared with TRBD1. The CDR3 loop spans 15 amino acids. Germline V gives CDR1 SEHNR, CDR2 FQNEAQ (reference sequence). V was clipped by 1 base and J by 9 bases; unmatched bases: 11.

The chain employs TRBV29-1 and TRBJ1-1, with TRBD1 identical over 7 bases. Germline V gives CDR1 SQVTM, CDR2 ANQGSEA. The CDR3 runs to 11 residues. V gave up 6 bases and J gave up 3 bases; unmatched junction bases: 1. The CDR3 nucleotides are TGCAGCGTGGGGACAGACACTGAAGCTTTCTTT. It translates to CSVGTDTEAFF.

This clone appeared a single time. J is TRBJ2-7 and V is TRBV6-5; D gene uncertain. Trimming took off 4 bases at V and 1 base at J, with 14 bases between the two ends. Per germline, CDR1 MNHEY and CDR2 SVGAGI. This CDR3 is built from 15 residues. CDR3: CASSSPRGVSYEQYF. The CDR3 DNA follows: TGTGCCAGCAGTTCGCCACGTGGAGTATCCTACGAGCAGTACTTC.

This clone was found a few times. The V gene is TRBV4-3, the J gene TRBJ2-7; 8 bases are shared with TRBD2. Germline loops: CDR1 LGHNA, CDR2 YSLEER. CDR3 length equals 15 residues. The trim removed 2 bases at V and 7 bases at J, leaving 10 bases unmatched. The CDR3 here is CASSQQAGASWEQYF. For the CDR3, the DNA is TGCGCCAGCAGCCAACAAGCGGGAGCCTCGTGGGAGCAGTACTTC.

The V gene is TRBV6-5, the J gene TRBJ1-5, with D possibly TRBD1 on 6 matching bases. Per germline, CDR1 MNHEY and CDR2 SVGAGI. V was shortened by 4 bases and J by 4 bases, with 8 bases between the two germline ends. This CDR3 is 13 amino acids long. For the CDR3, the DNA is TGTGCCAGCAGTTCACAGGGTAATCAGCCCCAGCATTTT. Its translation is CASSSQGNQPQHF.

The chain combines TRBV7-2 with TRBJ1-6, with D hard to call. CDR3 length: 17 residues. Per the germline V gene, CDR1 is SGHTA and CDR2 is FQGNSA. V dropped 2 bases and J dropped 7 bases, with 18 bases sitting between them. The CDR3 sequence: CASSLSGAAPANSPLHF. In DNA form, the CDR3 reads TGTGCCAGCAGCTTATCGGGTGCGGCCCCAGCCAATTCACCCCTCCACTTT.

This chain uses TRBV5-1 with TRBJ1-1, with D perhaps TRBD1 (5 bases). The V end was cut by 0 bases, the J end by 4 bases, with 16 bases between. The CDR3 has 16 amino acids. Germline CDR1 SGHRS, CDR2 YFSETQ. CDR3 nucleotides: TGCGCCAGCAGCTTGGGGGCTGACAGTTACGGCACTGAAGCTTTCTTT. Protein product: CASSLGADSYGTEAFF.

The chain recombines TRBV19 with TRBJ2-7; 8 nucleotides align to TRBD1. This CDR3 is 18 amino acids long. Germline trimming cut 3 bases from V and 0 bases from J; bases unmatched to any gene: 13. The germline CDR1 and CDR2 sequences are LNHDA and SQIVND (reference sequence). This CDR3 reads CASSIGQGFPSSSYEQYF. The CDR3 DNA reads TGTGCCAGTAGTATCGGACAGGGCTTCCCCTCAAGCTCCTACGAGCAGTACTTC.

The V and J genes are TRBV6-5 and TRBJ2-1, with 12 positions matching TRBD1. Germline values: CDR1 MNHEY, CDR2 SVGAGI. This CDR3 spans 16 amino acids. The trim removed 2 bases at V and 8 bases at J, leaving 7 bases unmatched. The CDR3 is CASSYPRGDRGHEQFF. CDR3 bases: TGTGCCAGCAGTTACCCCCGAGGGGACAGGGGGCATGAGCAGTTCTTC.

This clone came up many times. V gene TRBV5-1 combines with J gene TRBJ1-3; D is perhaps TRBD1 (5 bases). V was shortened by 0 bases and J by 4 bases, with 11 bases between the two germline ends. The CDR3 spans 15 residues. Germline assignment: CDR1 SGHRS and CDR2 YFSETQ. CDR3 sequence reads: CASSLAGQGGNTIYF. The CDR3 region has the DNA TGCGCCAGCAGCTTGGCCGGGCAGGGCGGAAACACCATATATTTT.

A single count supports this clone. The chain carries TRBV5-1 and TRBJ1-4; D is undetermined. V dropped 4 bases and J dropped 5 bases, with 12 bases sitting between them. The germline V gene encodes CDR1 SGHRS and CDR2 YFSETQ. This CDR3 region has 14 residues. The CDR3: CASSLTAGNEKLFF. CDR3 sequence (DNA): TGCGCCAGCAGCCTGACGGCCGGGAATGAAAAACTGTTTTTT.

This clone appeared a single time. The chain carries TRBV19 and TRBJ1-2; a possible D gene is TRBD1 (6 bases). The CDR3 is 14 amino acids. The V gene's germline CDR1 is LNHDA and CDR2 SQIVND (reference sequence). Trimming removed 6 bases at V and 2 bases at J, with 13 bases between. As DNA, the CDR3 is TGTGCCAGTAGCCCGGGGGGGGCGAACTATGGCTACACCTTC. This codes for CASSPGGANYGYTF.

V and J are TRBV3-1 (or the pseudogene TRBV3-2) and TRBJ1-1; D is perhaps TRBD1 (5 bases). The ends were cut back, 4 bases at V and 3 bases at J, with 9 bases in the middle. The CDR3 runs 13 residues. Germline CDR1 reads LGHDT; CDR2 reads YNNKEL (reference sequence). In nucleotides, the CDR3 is TGTGCCAGCAGCCGGCAGGGTGACACTGAAGCTTTCTTT. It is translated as CASSRQGDTEAFF.

The CDR3 DNA is TGCAGTGCTAGTGCCGGGACTGCCGTTTCTAGGAATGGCTACACCTTC. Translated, it gives CSASAGTAVSRNGYTF. The V call is TRBV20-1, the J call TRBJ1-2; tentative D call: TRBD1 (5 bases). Trimming stripped 3 bases from V and 6 bases from J, with 23 bases between. Per germline, CDR1 DFQATT and CDR2 SNEGSKA (reference sequence). This CDR3 spans 16 amino acids.

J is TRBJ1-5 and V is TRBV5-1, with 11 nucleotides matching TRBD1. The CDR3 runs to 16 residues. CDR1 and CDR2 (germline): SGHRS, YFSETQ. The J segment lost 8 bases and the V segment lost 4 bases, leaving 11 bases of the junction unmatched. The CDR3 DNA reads TGCGCCAGCAGCCCGGGACAGGGGGGAGCATTGGAGCCCCAGCATTTT. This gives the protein CASSPGQGGALEPQHF.

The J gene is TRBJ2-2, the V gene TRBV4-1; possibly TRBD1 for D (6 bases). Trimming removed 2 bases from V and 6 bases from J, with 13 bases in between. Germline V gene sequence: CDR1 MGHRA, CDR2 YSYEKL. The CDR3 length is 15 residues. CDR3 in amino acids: CASSQNERQAGELFF. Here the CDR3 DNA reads TGCGCCAGCAGCCAAAACGAACGACAGGCCGGGGAGCTGTTTTTT.

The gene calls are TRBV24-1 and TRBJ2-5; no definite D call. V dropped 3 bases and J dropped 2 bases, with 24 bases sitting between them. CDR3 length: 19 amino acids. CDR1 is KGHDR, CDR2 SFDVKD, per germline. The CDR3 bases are TGTGCCACCAGTGATCTGATACCTTGCGAGTGGAGCCTACAAGAGACCCAGTACTTC. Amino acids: CATSDLIPCEWSLQETQYF.

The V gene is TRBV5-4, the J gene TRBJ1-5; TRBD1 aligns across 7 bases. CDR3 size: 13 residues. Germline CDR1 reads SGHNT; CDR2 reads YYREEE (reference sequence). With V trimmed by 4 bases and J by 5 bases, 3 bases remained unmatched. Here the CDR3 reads CASSRGTDQPQHF. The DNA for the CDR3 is TGTGCCAGCAGCCGGGGGACAGATCAGCCCCAGCATTTT.

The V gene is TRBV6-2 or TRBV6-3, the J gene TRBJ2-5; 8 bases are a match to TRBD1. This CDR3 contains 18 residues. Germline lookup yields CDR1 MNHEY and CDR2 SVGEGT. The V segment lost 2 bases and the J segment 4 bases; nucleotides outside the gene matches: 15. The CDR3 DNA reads TGTGCCAGCAGTTACGGTTTGTGGAACAGGGGGTTATCAGAGACCCAGTACTTC. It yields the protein CASSYGLWNRGLSETQYF.

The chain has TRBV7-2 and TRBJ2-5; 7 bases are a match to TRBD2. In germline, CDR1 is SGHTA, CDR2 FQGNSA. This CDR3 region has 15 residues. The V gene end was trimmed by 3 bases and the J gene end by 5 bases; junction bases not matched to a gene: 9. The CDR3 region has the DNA TGTGCCAGCAGCTTTCCCCGGGGGGAAGGGGAGACCCAGTACTTC. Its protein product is CASSFPRGEGETQYF.

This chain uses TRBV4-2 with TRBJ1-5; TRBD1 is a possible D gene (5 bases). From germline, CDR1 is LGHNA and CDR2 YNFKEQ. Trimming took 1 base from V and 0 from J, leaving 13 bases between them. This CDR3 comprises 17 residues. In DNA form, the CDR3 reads TGTGCCAGCAGCCAAGGTACGGCGGACATTAGCAATCAGCCCCAGCATTTT. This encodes CASSQGTADISNQPQHF.

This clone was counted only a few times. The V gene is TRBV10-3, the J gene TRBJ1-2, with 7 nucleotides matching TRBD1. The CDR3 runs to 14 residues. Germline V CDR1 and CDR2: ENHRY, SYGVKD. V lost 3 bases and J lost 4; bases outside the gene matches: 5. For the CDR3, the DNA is TGTGCCATCAGTGACCGCGGGACAGCCTATGGCTACACCTTC. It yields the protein CAISDRGTAYGYTF.

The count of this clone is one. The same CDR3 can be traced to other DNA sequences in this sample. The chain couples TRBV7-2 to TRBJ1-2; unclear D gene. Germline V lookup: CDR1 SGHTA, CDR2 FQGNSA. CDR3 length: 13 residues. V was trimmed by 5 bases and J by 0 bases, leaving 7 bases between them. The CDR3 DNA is TGTGCCAGCAGCCACGGTGCTAACTATGGCTACACCTTC. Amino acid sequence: CASSHGANYGYTF.

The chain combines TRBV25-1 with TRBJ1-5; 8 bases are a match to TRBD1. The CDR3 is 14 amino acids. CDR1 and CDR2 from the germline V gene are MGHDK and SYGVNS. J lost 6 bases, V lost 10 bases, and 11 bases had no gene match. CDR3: CATEGQGTGQPQHF. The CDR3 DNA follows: TGTGCCACCGAAGGACAGGGAACAGGTCAGCCCCAGCATTTT.

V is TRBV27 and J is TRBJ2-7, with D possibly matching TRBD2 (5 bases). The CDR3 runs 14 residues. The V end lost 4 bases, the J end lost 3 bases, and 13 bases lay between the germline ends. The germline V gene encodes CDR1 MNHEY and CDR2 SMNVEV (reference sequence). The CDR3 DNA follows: TGTGCCAGCAGTTCCCCTACTAGGAGCTACGAGCAGTACTTC. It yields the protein CASSSPTRSYEQYF.